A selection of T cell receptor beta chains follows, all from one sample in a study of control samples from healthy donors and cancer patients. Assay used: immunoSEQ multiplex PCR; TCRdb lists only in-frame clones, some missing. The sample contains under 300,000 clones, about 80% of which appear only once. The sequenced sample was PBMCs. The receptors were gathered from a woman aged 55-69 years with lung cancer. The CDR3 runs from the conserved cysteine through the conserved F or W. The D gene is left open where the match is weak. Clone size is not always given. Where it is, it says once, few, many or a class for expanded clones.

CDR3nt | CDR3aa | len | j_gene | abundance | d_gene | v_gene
TGCGCCAGCAGCTTGAACCAGGGAACTGGAAACACCATATATTTT | CASSLNQGTGNTIYF | 15 | TRBJ1-3 | once | - | TRBV5-1
TGTGCCAGCAGCCTAGGGAGGGGCAAGGTCTATGGCTACACCTTC | CASSLGRGKVYGYTF | 15 | TRBJ1-2 | - | - | TRBV28
TGTGCCAGCAGCTGGGGGGAACAGGGGATCGGTGAAAAACTGTTTTTT | CASSWGEQGIGEKLFF | 16 | TRBJ1-4 | - | TRBD1 | TRBV5-6
TGTGCCAGCAGTGTTCAAAGGATTGGGAGTCCGGGGGATACGCAGTATTTT | CASSVQRIGSPGDTQYF | 17 | TRBJ2-3 | once | - | TRBV2
TGTGCCAGCAGCTGGACAGGCCAGAGCTCCTACGAGCAGTACTTC | CASSWTGQSSYEQYF | 15 | TRBJ2-7 | - | TRBD1 | TRBV11-2
TGTGCCAGCAGTTACTCGGTGGTAGCGGGAGACAATGAGCAGTTCTTC | CASSYSVVAGDNEQFF | 16 | TRBJ2-1 | - | TRBD2 | TRBV6-2/TRBV6-3
TGTGCCAGCAGTGAATCAAATTCGGATCAGCCCCAGCATTTT | CASSESNSDQPQHF | 14 | TRBJ1-5 | once | - | TRBV2
TGTGCCAGCAGGGTCCTAGGTGAGCAGTTCTTC | CASRVLGEQFF | 11 | TRBJ2-1 | once | - | TRBV2
TGTGCCAGCAGCCATGGAGAAGGCACAGATACGCAGTATTTT | CASSHGEGTDTQYF | 14 | TRBJ2-3 | - | - | TRBV4-2
TGTGCCAGCAGCGTAGGTTCCCTTGGGAATCAGCCCCAGCATTTT | CASSVGSLGNQPQHF | 15 | TRBJ1-5 | few | - | TRBV9
TGTGCCAGCAGCTGGGGGGGGAGCGCGAACACCGGGGAGCTGTTTTTT | CASSWGGSANTGELFF | 16 | TRBJ2-2 | - | TRBD2 | TRBV7-8
TGCGCCAGCAGTGCGACTAGCGGGTCGCGGGGCCACGAGCAGTACTTC | CASSATSGSRGHEQYF | 16 | TRBJ2-7 | - | TRBD2 | TRBV10-1
TGTGCCAGCAGCGAAAGACAGGTCCCGAACACTGAAGCTTTCTTT | CASSERQVPNTEAFF | 15 | TRBJ1-1 | - | - | TRBV9
TGTGCCAGCAGTGAAGGGACGTGGGCAGCGACCTACGAGCAGTACTTC | CASSEGTWAATYEQYF | 16 | TRBJ2-7 | once | - | TRBV2
TGTGCCAGCGGGGGAGTCGGGATCTCCTACGAGCAGTACTTC | CASGGVGISYEQYF | 14 | TRBJ2-7 | - | - | TRBV5-8
TGTGCCAGCTCAGGGGGCAGCGGGATTCGTACGCAGTATTTT | CASSGGSGIRTQYF | 14 | TRBJ2-3 | - | - | TRBV18
TGCGCCAGCAGCTTGGGGCAGGGGGCTACAGATACGCAGTATTTT | CASSLGQGATDTQYF | 15 | TRBJ2-3 | - | TRBD1 | TRBV5-1
TGTGCCAGCAAACCCCCGCAGAACACTGAAGCTTTCTTT | CASKPPQNTEAFF | 13 | TRBJ1-1 | - | - | TRBV6-5
TGTGCCAGCAGCCAGGGGTCGCCTTCCTACAATGAGCAGTTCTTC | CASSQGSPSYNEQFF | 15 | TRBJ2-1 | - | - | TRBV7-9
TGTGCCAGCAGCTTAGCGGGGGGAACCTATACCGGGGCCAAAAACATTCAGTACTTC | CASSLAGGTYTGAKNIQYF | 19 | TRBJ2-4 | - | - | TRBV7-8
TGTGCCAGCTACAAAACGGGACAGCCAAATGAAGCTTTCTTT | CASYKTGQPNEAFF | 14 | TRBJ1-1 | - | TRBD1 | TRBV2
TGTGCCTGGAGTAGGGACAGACAAGAGACCCAGTACTTC | CAWSRDRQETQYF | 13 | TRBJ2-5 | - | TRBD1 | TRBV30
TGTGCCAGTAGTTTCCGAGAAATAAGTGGCACTGAAGCTTTCTTT | CASSFREISGTEAFF | 15 | TRBJ1-1 | - | - | TRBV19
TGTGCCAGCAGCCGCAGGGAATCCTACAATGAGCAGTTCTTC | CASSRRESYNEQFF | 14 | TRBJ2-1 | - | - | TRBV27
TGTGCCAGCAGTTCGACTAGCGATTACGAGCAGTACTTC | CASSSTSDYEQYF | 13 | TRBJ2-7 | - | TRBD2 | TRBV28
TGCAGCGTTGGAGACAGTCACACTGAAGCTTTCTTT | CSVGDSHTEAFF | 12 | TRBJ1-1 | - | - | TRBV29-1
TGTGCCAGCAGCTTAGGCACCTATTACACTGAAGCTTTCTTT | CASSLGTYYTEAFF | 14 | TRBJ1-1 | - | - | TRBV7-2
TGTGCCAGCAGTGCCAAGGAGAATCAGCCCCAGCATTTT | CASSAKENQPQHF | 13 | TRBJ1-5 | - | - | TRBV2
TGTGCCACCCTTAACAGGGGAACAGATACGCAGTATTTT | CATLNRGTDTQYF | 13 | TRBJ2-3 | - | TRBD1 | TRBV6-5
TGTGCCAGCAGCGTAGCCCCAGCGGGAGTACGTGAGCAGTACTTC | CASSVAPAGVREQYF | 15 | TRBJ2-7 | - | TRBD2 | TRBV9
TGCAGTGCTAGTTATTCGACTAGCGGTAGGACGGATACGCAGTATTTT | CSASYSTSGRTDTQYF | 16 | TRBJ2-3 | - | TRBD2 | TRBV20-1
TGTGCCAGCAGCAAGGCTGAGGGGTACTCCTACGAGCAGTACTTC | CASSKAEGYSYEQYF | 15 | TRBJ2-7 | few | - | TRBV21-1
TGTGCCAGCTCATCCGCGAGACAGGGCTCTGGAAACACCATATATTTT | CASSSARQGSGNTIYF | 16 | TRBJ1-3 | - | TRBD1 | TRBV18
TGTGCCAGTAGTACGACAGGAGGGAACATTCAGTACTTC | CASSTTGGNIQYF | 13 | TRBJ2-4 | - | - | TRBV19
TGCAGCGTTGCAAGCGGGGGGGTCTACAATGAGCAGTTCTTC | CSVASGGVYNEQFF | 14 | TRBJ2-1 | - | TRBD2 | TRBV29-1
TGTGCCAGCAGCTTAGATGTTAGCAATCAGCCCCAGCATTTT | CASSLDVSNQPQHF | 14 | TRBJ1-5 | - | - | TRBV7-8
TGTGCCAGCAGCCAAGGCAGGACATTAAGTGAGACCCAGTACTTC | CASSQGRTLSETQYF | 15 | TRBJ2-5 | - | - | TRBV3-1/TRBV3-2
TGTGCCAGCAGCAGTAACAGGGATCAGCCCCAGCATTTT | CASSSNRDQPQHF | 13 | TRBJ1-5 | - | - | TRBV12-3/TRBV12-4
TGTGCCAGCAGCCTCGGGGCAGGGGCGAACACCGGGGAGCTGTTTTTT | CASSLGAGANTGELFF | 16 | TRBJ2-2 | - | - | TRBV9
TGTGCCAGCAGCCCCCGGGCCCCGCATTTT | CASSPRAPHF | 10 | TRBJ1-5 | - | - | TRBV7-8
TGTGCCAGCAGCGCTAACAGTCAGCCCCAGCATTTT | CASSANSQPQHF | 12 | TRBJ1-5 | - | - | TRBV5-6
TGTGCCAGCAGCGTAGGACAGGGGGCCTCCTACAATGAGCAGTTCTTC | CASSVGQGASYNEQFF | 16 | TRBJ2-1 | - | TRBD1 | TRBV9
TGCGCCAGCAGCCTCCAGGCCAGGAACACTGAAGCTTTCTTT | CASSLQARNTEAFF | 14 | TRBJ1-1 | - | - | TRBV4-1
TGTGCCAGCAGTGAAGCCCCCGGGACAGGGAAGTCACCCCTCCACTTT | CASSEAPGTGKSPLHF | 16 | TRBJ1-6 | - | TRBD1 | TRBV6-1
TGCGCCAGCAGCGGAACCGTGAGCTCCTACAATGAGCAGTTCTTC | CASSGTVSSYNEQFF | 15 | TRBJ2-1 | once | - | TRBV5-1
TGTGCCAGCAGCCCCGACAGAGAAAAACTGTTTTTT | CASSPDREKLFF | 12 | TRBJ1-4 | - | - | TRBV5-4
TGTGCCAGTAGTATAGAAGGAAGACAGGGGTCCACAGATACGCAGTATTTT | CASSIEGRQGSTDTQYF | 17 | TRBJ2-3 | - | TRBD1 | TRBV19
TGTGCCAGCAGCCCGCTCCGGCGAGACAGGGGCCTGTCCTACGAGCAGTACTTC | CASSPLRRDRGLSYEQYF | 18 | TRBJ2-7 | - | TRBD1 | TRBV11-2
TGTGCCAGCACCCGAGCACCCAATGAAAAACTGTTTTTT | CASTRAPNEKLFF | 13 | TRBJ1-4 | - | - | TRBV14
TGTGCCAGCAGTTTACCCGGACAGGGAGAGGATTTT | CASSLPGQGEDF | 12 | TRBJ2-3 | - | TRBD1 | TRBV28
TGTGCCAGCAGCGGCTACCGTAGTAGCGGCAGCGGGGAGCTGTTTTTT | CASSGYRSSGSGELFF | 16 | TRBJ2-2 | - | - | TRBV9